This section outlines one T cell receptor (beta chain) sequence together with its context. Trimming cost V 4 bases and J 5 bases, with 12 bases left between them. The CDR3 has 13 residues. Germline V gene lookup returns CDR1 SGHDT and CDR2 YYEEEE. This specimen comes from a study of blood T cell repertoires in COVID-19. Study background: Samples came from the United States, Italy and Spain, spanning acute and convalescent COVID-19. From T cells, B-cell-depleted T cells, or PBMCs came the material, which was cDNA or gDNA.

A case of COVID-19 had been met by exposed participants within 2 weeks before study entry. Per the original data handling: Estimates of nucleated cell counts were drawn from the amplification of reference gene primers. The repertoire was sequenced with immunoSEQ multiplex PCR; TCRdb's copy has only in-frame clones and lacks some. D and trimming come from the DNA, and the V and J calls and clone size come from that table. The sample comprises about 320,000 clones, more than 90% of which are singletons, and 3% to 5% rests with the top ten. The clonotype originates from a woman aged 25 to 45 who had been exposed to COVID-19. Material: PBMCs or T cells enriched from blood (not recorded which). The genes are TRBV5-6 and TRBJ1-2; D not resolved. The CDR3 loop is CASSGLTGYGYTF. CDR3 DNA: TGTGCCAGCAGCGGTCTGACGGGTTATGGCTACACCTTC.